The present TCR beta chain was sequenced within a study of blood T cell repertoires in COVID-19. The CDR3 totals 15 residues. Germline assignment: CDR1 DFQATT and CDR2 SNEGSKA (reference sequence). The germline V and J ends were trimmed by 3 bases and 2 bases, with 14 bases remaining between them. Sequencing was performed with immunoSEQ multiplex PCR; in TCRdb, only in-frame clones are kept and a portion is missing. Among 250,000 to 350,000 clones listed, 75% to 90% were seen once. V and J are TRBV20-1 and TRBJ1-5; no clear D gene. The clonotype comes from a woman between 25 and 40 years old with COVID-19, enrolled during active disease. The sequenced sample was peripheral blood. CDR3 in DNA: TGCAGTGCTAGTAGCACTTCCGGGGGCAATCAGCCCCAGCATTTT. It translates to CSASSTSGGNQPQHF.